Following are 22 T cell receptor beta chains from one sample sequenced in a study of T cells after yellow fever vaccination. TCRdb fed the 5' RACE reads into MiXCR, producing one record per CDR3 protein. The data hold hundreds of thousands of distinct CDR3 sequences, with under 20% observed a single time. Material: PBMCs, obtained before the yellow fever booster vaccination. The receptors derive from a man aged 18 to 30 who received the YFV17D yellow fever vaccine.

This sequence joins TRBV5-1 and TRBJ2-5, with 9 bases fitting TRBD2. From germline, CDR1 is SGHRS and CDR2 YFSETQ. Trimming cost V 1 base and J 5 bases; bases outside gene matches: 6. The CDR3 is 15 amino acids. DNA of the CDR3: TGCGCCAGCAGCTTGTTAGGACTAGCGTACGAGACCCAGTACTTC. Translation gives CASSLLGLAYETQYF.

CDR3 residues: CASSLSELSMGSDTQYF. CDR3 nucleotide sequence: TGTGCCAGCAGCTTATCGGAACTCTCGATGGGATCAGATACGCAGTATTTT. The chain is built from TRBV11-2 and TRBJ2-3, with D hard to call. CDR3 size: 17 residues. V dropped 2 bases and J dropped 4 bases, with 19 bases sitting between them. Germline V lookup: CDR1 SGHAT, CDR2 FQNNGV.

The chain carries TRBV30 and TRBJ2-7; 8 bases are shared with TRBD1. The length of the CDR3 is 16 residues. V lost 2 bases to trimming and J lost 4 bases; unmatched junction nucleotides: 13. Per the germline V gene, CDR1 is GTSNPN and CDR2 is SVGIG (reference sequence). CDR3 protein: CAWSKETGTGSYEQYF. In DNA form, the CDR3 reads TGTGCCTGGAGTAAGGAGACCGGGACAGGTTCTTACGAGCAGTACTTC.

The CDR3 region has the DNA TGCGCCAGCAGCCAAGCTGGGGGGCTGATGGATACGCAGTATTTT. This translates into CASSQAGGLMDTQYF. This sequence joins TRBV4-1 and TRBJ2-3; D tentatively fits TRBD1 or TRBD2 (6 bases each). This CDR3 has 15 residues. V was pared by 1 base and J by 6 bases, with 14 bases between. In germline, CDR1 is MGHRA, CDR2 YSYEKL.

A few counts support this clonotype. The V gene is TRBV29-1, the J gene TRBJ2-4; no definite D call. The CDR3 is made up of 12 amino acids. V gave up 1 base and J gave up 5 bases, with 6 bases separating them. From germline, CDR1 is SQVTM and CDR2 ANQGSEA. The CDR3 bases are TGCAGCGTTGAAGGCTCGGAAAACATTCAGTACTTC. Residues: CSVEGSENIQYF.

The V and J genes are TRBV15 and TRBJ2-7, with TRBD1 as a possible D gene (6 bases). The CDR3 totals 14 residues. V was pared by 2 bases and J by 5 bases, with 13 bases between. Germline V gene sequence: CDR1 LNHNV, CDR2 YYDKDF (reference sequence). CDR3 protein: CATSRTNREDEQYV. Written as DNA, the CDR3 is TGTGCCACCAGCAGAACCAACAGGGAAGACGAGCAGTACGTC.

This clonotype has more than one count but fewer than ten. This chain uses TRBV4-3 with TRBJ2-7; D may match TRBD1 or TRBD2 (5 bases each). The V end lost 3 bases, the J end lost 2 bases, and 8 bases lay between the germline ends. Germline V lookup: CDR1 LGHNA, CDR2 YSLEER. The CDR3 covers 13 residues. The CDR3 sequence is CASSQGPAYEQYF. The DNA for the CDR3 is TGCGCCAGCAGCCAGGGACCAGCCTACGAGCAGTACTTC.

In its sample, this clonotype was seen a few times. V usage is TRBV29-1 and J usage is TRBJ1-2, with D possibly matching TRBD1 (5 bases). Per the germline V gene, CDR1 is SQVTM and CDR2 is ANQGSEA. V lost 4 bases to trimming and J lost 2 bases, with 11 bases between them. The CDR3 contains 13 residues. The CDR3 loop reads CSVVRGPNYGYTF. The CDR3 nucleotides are TGCAGCGTTGTAAGGGGTCCCAACTATGGCTACACCTTC.

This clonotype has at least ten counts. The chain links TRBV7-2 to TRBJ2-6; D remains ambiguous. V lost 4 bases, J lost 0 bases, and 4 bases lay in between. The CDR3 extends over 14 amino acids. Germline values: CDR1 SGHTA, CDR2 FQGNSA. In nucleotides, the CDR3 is TGTGCCAGCAGCTACAACTCTGGGGCCAACGTCCTGACTTTC. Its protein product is CASSYNSGANVLTF.

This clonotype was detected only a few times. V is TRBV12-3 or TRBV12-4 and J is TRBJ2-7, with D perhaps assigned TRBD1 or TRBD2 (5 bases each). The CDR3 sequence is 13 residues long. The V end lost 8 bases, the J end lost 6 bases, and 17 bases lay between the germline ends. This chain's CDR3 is CASLGTTEFEQYF. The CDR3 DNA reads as TGTGCCAGCCTGGGGACGACGGAATTCGAGCAGTACTTC.

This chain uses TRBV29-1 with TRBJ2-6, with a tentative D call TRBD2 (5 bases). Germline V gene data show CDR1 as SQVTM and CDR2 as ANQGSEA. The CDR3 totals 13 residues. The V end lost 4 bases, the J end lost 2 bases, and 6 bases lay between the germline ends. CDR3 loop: CSVAGTGANVLTF. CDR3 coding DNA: TGCAGCGTTGCCGGGACTGGGGCCAACGTCCTGACTTTC.

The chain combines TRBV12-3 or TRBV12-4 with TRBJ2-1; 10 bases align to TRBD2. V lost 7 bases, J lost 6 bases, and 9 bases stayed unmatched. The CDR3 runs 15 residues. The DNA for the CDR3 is TGTGCCAGCAAAAAGCGGGGGGGCGGTTTCAATGAGCAGTTCTTC. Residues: CASKKRGGGFNEQFF.

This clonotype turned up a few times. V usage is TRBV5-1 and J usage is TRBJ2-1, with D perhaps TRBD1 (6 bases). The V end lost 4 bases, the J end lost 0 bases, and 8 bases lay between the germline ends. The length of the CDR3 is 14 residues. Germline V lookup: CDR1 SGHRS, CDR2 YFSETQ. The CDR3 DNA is TGCGCCAGCAGCCAGGGGAACTCCTACAATGAGCAGTTCTTC. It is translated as CASSQGNSYNEQFF.

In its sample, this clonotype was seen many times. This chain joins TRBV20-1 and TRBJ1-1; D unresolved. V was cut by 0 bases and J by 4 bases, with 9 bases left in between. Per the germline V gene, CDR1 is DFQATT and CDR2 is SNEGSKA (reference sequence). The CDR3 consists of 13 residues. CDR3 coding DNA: TGCAGTGCTAGAGATGGGGAGACCACTGAAGCTTTCTTT. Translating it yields CSARDGETTEAFF.

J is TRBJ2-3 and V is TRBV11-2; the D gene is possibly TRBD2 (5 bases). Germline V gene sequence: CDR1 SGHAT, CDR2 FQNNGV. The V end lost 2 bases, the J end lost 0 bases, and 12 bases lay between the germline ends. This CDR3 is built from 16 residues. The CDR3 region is CASSLPWRASTDTQYF. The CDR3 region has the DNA TGTGCCAGCAGCTTACCGTGGCGGGCTAGCACAGATACGCAGTATTTT.

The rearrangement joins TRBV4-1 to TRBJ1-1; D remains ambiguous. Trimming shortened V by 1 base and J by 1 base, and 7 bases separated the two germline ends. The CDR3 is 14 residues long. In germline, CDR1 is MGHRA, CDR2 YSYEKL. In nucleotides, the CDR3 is TGCGCCAGCAGCCAAGGCCCAGCGAACACTGAAGCTTTCTTT. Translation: CASSQGPANTEAFF.

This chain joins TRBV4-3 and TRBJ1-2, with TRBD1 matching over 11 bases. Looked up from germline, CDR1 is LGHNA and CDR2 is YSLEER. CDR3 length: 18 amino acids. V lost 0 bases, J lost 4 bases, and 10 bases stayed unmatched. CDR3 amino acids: CASSQDRTGGLVTYGYTF. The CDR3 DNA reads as TGCGCCAGCAGCCAAGATAGGACAGGGGGCCTTGTGACCTATGGCTACACCTTC.

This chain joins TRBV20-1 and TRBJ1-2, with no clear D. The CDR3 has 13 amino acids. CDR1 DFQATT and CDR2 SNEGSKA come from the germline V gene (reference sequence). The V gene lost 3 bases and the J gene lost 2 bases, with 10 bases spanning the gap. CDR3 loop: CSASERINYGYTF. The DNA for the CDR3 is TGCAGTGCTAGCGAGAGAATAAACTATGGCTACACCTTC.

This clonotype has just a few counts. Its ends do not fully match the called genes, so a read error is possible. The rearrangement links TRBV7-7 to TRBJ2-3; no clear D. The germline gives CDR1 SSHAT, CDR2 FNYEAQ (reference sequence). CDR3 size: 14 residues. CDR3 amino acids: CASSLGRVTDTQYF. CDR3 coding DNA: TGTGCTAGCAGCTTAGGCCGGGTCACAGATACGCAGTATTTT.

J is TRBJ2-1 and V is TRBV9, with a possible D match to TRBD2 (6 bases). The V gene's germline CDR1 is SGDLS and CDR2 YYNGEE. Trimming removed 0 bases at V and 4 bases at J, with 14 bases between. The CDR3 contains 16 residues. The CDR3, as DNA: TGTGCCAGCAGCGTAGGGTGGGCTAGCGTGTACAATGAGCAGTTCTTC. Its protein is CASSVGWASVYNEQFF.

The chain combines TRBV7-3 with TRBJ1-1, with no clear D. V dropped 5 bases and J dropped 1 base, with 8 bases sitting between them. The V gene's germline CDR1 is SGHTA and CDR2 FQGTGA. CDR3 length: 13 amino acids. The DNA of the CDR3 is TGTGCCAGCAGCGAGGAACCGAACACTGAAGCTTTCTTT. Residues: CASSEEPNTEAFF.

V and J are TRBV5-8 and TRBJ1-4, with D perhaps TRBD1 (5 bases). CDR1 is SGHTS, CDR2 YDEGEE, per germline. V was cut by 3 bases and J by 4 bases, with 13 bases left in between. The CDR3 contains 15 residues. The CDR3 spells CASSSPGRFNEKLFF. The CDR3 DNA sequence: TGTGCCAGCAGCTCTCCGGGACGGTTTAATGAAAAACTGTTTTTT.